These 11 T cell receptor beta chains originate from one sample sequenced in a study of T cell responses to AZD1222 COVID-19 vaccine. The method was immunoSEQ multiplex PCR; TCRdb's version includes in-frame clones alone and lacks a portion of them. The sample contains about 69,000 clones, approximately 82% of which appear only once. This material consisted of peripheral blood, taken 28 days after the second AZD1222 dose. Receptor source: an adult who received the AZD1222 COVID-19 vaccine.

The chain joins TRBV5-1 to TRBJ2-1, with 10 positions matching TRBD2. This CDR3 comprises 15 residues. Germline V gene lookup returns CDR1 SGHRS and CDR2 YFSETQ. V lost 4 bases, J lost 2 bases, and 3 bases stayed unmatched. This CDR3 reads CASSPTSGTYNEQFF. In DNA form, the CDR3 reads TGCGCCAGCAGCCCTACTAGCGGGACCTACAATGAGCAGTTCTTC.

This clone came up many times. This sequence joins TRBV12-3 or TRBV12-4 and TRBJ1-2; possibly TRBD1 for D (6 bases). This CDR3 comprises 13 residues. Deletions cut 6 bases from V and 0 bases from J, with 8 bases between. The CDR3 sequence is CASSRDTNYGYTF. CDR3 sequence (DNA): TGTGCCAGCAGCCGGGACACTAACTATGGCTACACCTTC.

The J gene is TRBJ2-1, the V gene TRBV11-3, with 10 bases lining up with TRBD2. With 3 bases clipped from V and 13 bases from J, the junction kept 3 bases outside the gene matches. The CDR3 covers 12 residues. CDR1 is SGHNT, CDR2 YENEEA, per germline. The CDR3 loop is CASSLTSGFQFF. CDR3 nucleotide sequence: TGTGCCAGCAGCTTGACTAGCGGGTTCCAGTTCTTC.

The chain combines TRBV12-3 or TRBV12-4 with TRBJ2-1; possible D gene TRBD1, 6 bases. The CDR3 loop spans 13 amino acids. With 0 bases removed from V and 15 bases from J, the gap between germline ends came to 15 bases. CDR3 nucleotides: TGTGCCAGCAGTTTAGCGACAGGTTCGGCCCCGTTCTTC. Protein: CASSLATGSAPFF.

The V gene is TRBV6-2 or TRBV6-3, the J gene TRBJ1-5; D may be TRBD1 (5 bases). Trimming stripped 5 bases from V and 2 bases from J, with 13 bases between. Germline CDR1 reads MNHEY; CDR2 reads SVGEGT. This CDR3 comprises 15 residues. The CDR3 nucleotides read TGTGCCAGCAGTCTGGCCCGGGGGGGCAATCAGCCCCAGCATTTT. Amino acids: CASSLARGGNQPQHF.

The J gene is TRBJ2-7, the V gene TRBV19; D is possibly TRBD2 (6 bases). There are 14 residues in the CDR3. Trimming pared 5 bases from V and 5 bases from J, leaving 16 bases between. The germline CDR1 and CDR2 sequences are LNHDA and SQIVND (reference sequence). CDR3 protein: CASSPRTGLDEQYF. CDR3 in DNA: TGTGCCAGTAGTCCCAGGACGGGACTGGACGAGCAGTACTTC.

V usage is TRBV6-5 and J usage is TRBJ2-2; TRBD1 agrees at 12 bases. This CDR3 spans 15 amino acids. Germline CDR1 reads MNHEY; CDR2 reads SVGAGI. Trimming at V came to 6 bases and at J to 5 bases, leaving 4 bases not matched to a gene. The CDR3 DNA reads TGTGCCAGCAGAGGGACAGGGGGCTTGACCGGGGAGCTGTTTTTT. Its translation is CASRGTGGLTGELFF.

The chain employs TRBV11-2 and TRBJ2-7; TRBD1 is a possible D gene (6 bases). The germline gives CDR1 SGHAT, CDR2 FQNNGV. Trimming shortened V by 5 bases and J by 5 bases, and 19 bases separated the two germline ends. CDR3 length: 15 amino acids. CDR3 protein: CASSVDSFPYDEQYF. The DNA of the CDR3 is TGTGCCAGCAGCGTGGACAGCTTCCCATACGACGAGCAGTACTTC. Variable domain in full (rest from reference TRBV11-2 and TRBJ2-7): EAGVAQSPRYKIIEKRQSVAFWCNPISGHATLYWYQQILGQGPKLLIQFQNNGVVDDSQLPKDRFSAERLKGVDSTLKIQPAKLEDSAVYLCASSVDSFPYDEQYFGPGTRLTVT.

The chain carries TRBV6-2 or TRBV6-3 and TRBJ2-3; TRBD2 might be the D (6 bases). The V end was cut by 2 bases, the J end by 2 bases, with 17 bases between. Germline V gene lookup returns CDR1 MNHEY and CDR2 SVGEGT. The CDR3 consists of 17 residues. The CDR3 DNA is TGTGCCAGCAGTTACCCTCTACTAGCAGCGGCCACAGATACGCAGTATTTT. Translating gives CASSYPLLAAATDTQYF.

This clone was found once. The chain links TRBV7-9 to TRBJ1-2; D gene ambiguous. Trimming left V 5 bases short and J 3 bases short, with 16 bases between. The CDR3 loop spans 15 amino acids. Germline CDR1 and CDR2: SEHNR and FQNEAQ (reference sequence). The CDR3 DNA reads TGTGCCAGCAGCCTAAGCCAATCGGGGTACTATGGCTACACCTTC. Protein: CASSLSQSGYYGYTF.

The sample holds a few counts of this clone. The CDR3, as DNA: TGTGCCAGCAGCTCCTGGGGGGGATTCCAAGAGACCCAGTACTTC. Its protein is CASSSWGGFQETQYF. The V gene is TRBV9, the J gene TRBJ2-5; 7 bases line up with TRBD2. The CDR3 runs to 15 residues. CDR1 is SGDLS and CDR2 is YYNGEE in the germline V gene. The V and J ends lost 4 bases and 1 base, in that order; junction bases with no gene match: 7. The full variable domain, in which reference TRBV9 and TRBJ2-5 provide the parts outside the CDR3, is DSGVTQTPKHLITATGQRVTLRCSPRSGDLSVYWYQQSLDQGLQFLIQYYNGEERAKGNILERFSAQQFPDLHSELNLSSLELGDSALYFCASSSWGGFQETQYFGPGTRLLVL.